Below are 7 T cell receptor beta chains sequenced from a single sample in a study of T cells in Graves' hyperthyroidism and ophthalmopathy (dated by TCRdb to about 2019). Library preparation was by multiplex PCR. Sequencing was performed on an Illumina HiSeq 2000. Amplification of TCR beta CDR3 regions was carried out from RNA transcripts. For the first round of RT-PCR on the TCR CDR3, the HTBI primer set was used together with the Qiagen OneStep RT-PCR kit. TCRdb applied fastp at Q25 and MiXCR to the public reads, then kept only in-frame beta chains. Each CDR3 protein gets just one entry, which takes the most common genes and DNA from the rows behind it. The table for this sample lists a few hundred thousand distinct CDR3 sequences; 46% of them were counted only once. Around 20% of the sample rests with the top ten. The specimen was peripheral blood or thyroid tissue (not recorded which). These receptors were taken from an adult woman with Graves' disease, either hyperthyroidism or ophthalmopathy (not recorded which).

This clonotype was detected many times. The CDR3 coding sequence is TGTGCCAGCAGCGAAGGATCGGGACAGGGGATGCGTCGGACCGGGGAGCTGTTTTTT. Residues: CASSEGSGQGMRRTGELFF. The J gene is TRBJ2-2, the V gene TRBV11-2; 10 nucleotides match TRBD1. Germline V gene lookup returns CDR1 SGHAT and CDR2 FQNNGV. The V and J ends lost 5 bases and 5 bases, in that order; junction bases with no gene match: 17. The CDR3 spans 19 residues.

This clonotype was detected many times. The chain carries TRBV6-1 and TRBJ2-5; 10 positions match TRBD1. CDR1 MNHNS and CDR2 SASEGT come from the germline V gene. Losses at the gene ends were 5 bases for V and 5 bases for J; bases not matched to a gene: 8. The CDR3 is 15 amino acids. The CDR3 DNA is TGTGCCAGCAGTCTACATTGGACAGGGGGGGAGACCCAGTACTTC. This encodes CASSLHWTGGETQYF.

This clonotype occurred many times. The rearrangement uses TRBV20-1 and TRBJ2-7; D is possibly TRBD2 (5 bases). This CDR3 contains 13 residues. Trimming removed 2 bases from V and 3 bases from J, with 11 bases in between. Germline lookup yields CDR1 DFQATT and CDR2 SNEGSKA (reference sequence). For the CDR3, the DNA is TGCAGTGCTAGAACGGGAAGGGACTACGAGCAGTACTTC. This encodes CSARTGRDYEQYF.

This clonotype has a single count. V usage is TRBV2 and J usage is TRBJ1-4, with D possibly TRBD1 on 5 matching bases. The CDR3 runs to 17 residues. Trimming left V 6 bases short and J 7 bases short, with 24 bases between. CDR1 is SNHLY and CDR2 is FYNNEI in the germline V gene. CDR3 in amino acids: CASRRGSNTGGGEKLFF. The CDR3 DNA is TGTGCCAGCAGAAGGGGATCAAACACCGGGGGGGGTGAAAAACTGTTTTTT.

J is TRBJ2-5 and V is TRBV7-6, with 9 bases fitting TRBD1. The CDR3 runs 16 residues. Unmatched junction bases numbered 6, after V lost 4 bases and J lost 0 bases. Germline CDR1 SGHVS, CDR2 FNYEAQ. The CDR3 here is CASSYLGQGNQETQYF. DNA of the CDR3: TGTGCCAGCAGCTATCTTGGACAGGGGAACCAAGAGACCCAGTACTTC.

The chain links TRBV6-4 to TRBJ1-6, with D uncertain. Trimming took off 0 bases at V and 9 bases at J, with 9 bases between the two ends. The V gene's germline CDR1 is MRHNA and CDR2 SNTAGT. The CDR3 is 14 amino acids. CDR3: CASSDSGFGSPLHF. CDR3 sequence (DNA): TGTGCCAGCAGTGACTCGGGGTTTGGTTCACCCCTCCACTTT.

This sequence joins TRBV29-1 and TRBJ2-7, with D hard to call. CDR3 length: 13 amino acids. Germline V gene data show CDR1 as SQVTM and CDR2 as ANQGSEA. Deletions cut 4 bases from V and 4 bases from J, with 14 bases between. The CDR3 reads CSVVGPTSYEQYF. CDR3 bases: TGCAGCGTTGTAGGCCCGACCTCGTACGAGCAGTACTTC.